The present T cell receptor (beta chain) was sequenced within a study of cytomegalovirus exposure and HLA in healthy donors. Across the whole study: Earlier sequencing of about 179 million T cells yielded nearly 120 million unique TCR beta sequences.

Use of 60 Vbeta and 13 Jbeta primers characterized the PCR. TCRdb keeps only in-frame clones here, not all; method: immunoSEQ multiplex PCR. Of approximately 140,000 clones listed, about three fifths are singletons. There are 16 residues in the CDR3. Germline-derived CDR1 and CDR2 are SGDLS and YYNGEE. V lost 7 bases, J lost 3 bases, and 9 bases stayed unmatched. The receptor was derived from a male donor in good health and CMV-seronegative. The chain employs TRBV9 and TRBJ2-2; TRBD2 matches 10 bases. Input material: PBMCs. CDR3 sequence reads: CASGQLAGGDTGELFF. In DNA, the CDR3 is TGTGCCAGCGGCCAGTTAGCGGGGGGTGACACCGGGGAGCTGTTTTTT.